Sequencing of this T cell receptor beta chain was carried out in a study of blood T cell repertoires in COVID-19. Study background: PBMCs, B-cell-depleted T cells, or T cells were the source of the cDNA or gDNA that made up the material.

Germline lookup yields CDR1 LNHNV and CDR2 YYDKDF (reference sequence). The CDR3 contains 14 residues. V was clipped by 5 bases and J by 8 bases, with 15 bases between them. TCRdb's table, derived via immunoSEQ multiplex PCR, lists solely in-frame clones and lacks some. This sample carries 65,000 to 70,000 clones, 91% of them seen once, and the ten largest clones take approximately 14%. This chain joins TRBV15 and TRBJ1-4; D not certain. This TCR was recovered from a human donor with active COVID-19. The donor label of this sample is uncertain. Sequenced material: peripheral blood. The CDR3 DNA reads as TGTGCCACCAGCTCACGGACCGGGATAGAAAAACTGTTTTTT. This encodes CATSSRTGIEKLFF. Full variable domain (remainder filled in from reference TRBV15 and TRBJ1-4): DAMVIQNPRYQVTQFGKPVTLSCSQTLNHNVMYWYQQKSSQAPKLLFHYYDKDFNNEADTPDNFQSRRPNTSFCFLDIRSPGLGDTAMYLCATSSRTGIEKLFFGSGTQLSVL.